Listed here is a single T cell receptor beta chain. The data originate from a study of cytomegalovirus exposure and HLA in healthy donors. The donors, nominally healthy at sampling, likely had unrecorded immune exposures. Primers for the PCR totalled 60 Vbeta and 13 Jbeta. Sequenced by immunoSEQ multiplex PCR; TCRdb stores in-frame clones only, minus some. Of around 210,000 clones in the sample, approximately 85% were seen once. This clonotype was obtained from a girl aged 2 to 9 in good health and CMV-seronegative. Sequencing input: PBMCs.

As DNA, the CDR3 is TGTGCTAGTGGTTTGGTACGGGAGACTAGCTTTAGTGAGCAGTTCTTC. Its protein is CASGLVRETSFSEQFF. The V call is TRBV12-5, the J call TRBJ2-1, with 7 bases lining up with TRBD2. After removal of 0 bases from V and 9 bases from J, the junction contained 11 bases not matched to a gene. The CDR3 has 16 residues. Germline loops: CDR1 LGHNT, CDR2 FRNRAP.